The table lists the clone carrying this T cell receptor beta chain with a few counts. The V and J ends lost 2 bases and 8 bases, in that order; junction bases with no gene match: 6. The CDR3 consists of 15 residues. Germline loops: CDR1 SGHTA, CDR2 FQGTGA. The sample belongs to a study of T cell repertoires in cytomegalovirus infection. Via MiXCR, TCRdb re-called the reads, giving one row per CDR3 protein. The top ten clones hold 25% of a sample with around 200,000 distinct CDR3 sequences, 15% to 20% of them seen once. The specimen sequenced was CD8+ T cells from PBMCs. This TCR derives from a human donor in good health (CMV status not recorded). Some clones in this sample may be carry-over from other donors' samples. The chain joins TRBV7-3 to TRBJ2-2; 9 bases are shared with TRBD1. CDR3: CASSLPGQGRGELFF. For the CDR3, the DNA is TGTGCCAGCAGCTTACCCGGACAGGGGAGGGGGGAGCTGTTTTTT.